This TCR beta chain was captured in a study of response to subunit inactivated influenza vaccine. General observations from the study: Researchers suggested that each seasonal influenza vaccination recruits few new T cells.

With regard to this clonotype: No antigen is known for it.

The CDR3 has 13 amino acids. The germline V and J ends were trimmed by 0 bases and 6 bases, with 9 bases remaining between them. From germline, CDR1 is SGHAT and CDR2 FQNNGV. MiXCR, applied by TCRdb to the RT-PCR reads, yields one record per CDR3 protein. The data show hundreds of thousands of distinct CDR3 sequences, 10% to 15% seen once. The sequence was collected from a man aged 50-59 years who received an inactivated influenza vaccine. The rearrangement joins TRBV11-2 to TRBJ2-7, with D perhaps matching TRBD1 (5 bases). The specimen comprised PBMCs from blood, sampled on the day of vaccination. DNA for the CDR3: TGTGCCAGCAGCTTAGATCTCAGGGCCGAGCAGTACTTC. Its protein is CASSLDLRAEQYF.